These T cell receptor beta chains were read from a single sample in a study of cytomegalovirus exposure and HLA in healthy donors. Sequenced by immunoSEQ multiplex PCR; TCRdb stores in-frame clones only, minus some. There are fewer than 350,000 clones in the sample; around 90% occur only once, and around 2.1% lies in the top ten. The source material was PBMCs. The receptors were sampled from a woman younger than 35 in good health and CMV-seronegative. Each CDR3 is given with its conserved first and last residue. A D gene is named only where the DNA matches it firmly. For some rows the clone size is stated as once, few or many, or as a class when expanded; others skip it.

cdr3_nt: TGTGCCAGCAGCCAGGCTTCCTTCGTTGCATTCAATGAGCAGTTCTTC; cdr3_aa: CASSQASFVAFNEQFF; cdr3_length: 16; j_call: TRBJ2-1; d_call: NA; v_call: TRBV14; clone_size: NA
cdr3_nt: TGTGCCAGCAGCGTAGAATTGACAGGGTTCCAAGATACGCAGTATTTT; cdr3_aa: CASSVELTGFQDTQYF; cdr3_length: 16; j_call: TRBJ2-3; d_call: TRBD1; v_call: TRBV9; clone_size: NA
cdr3_nt: TGCGCCAGCAGCGATGCGGCTAGCACAGATACGCAGTATTTT; cdr3_aa: CASSDAASTDTQYF; cdr3_length: 14; j_call: TRBJ2-3; d_call: NA; v_call: TRBV10-1; clone_size: NA
cdr3_nt: TGTGCCAGCAGATCACGGGGGGCCTCGGGGGATGAGCAGTTCTTC; cdr3_aa: CASRSRGASGDEQFF; cdr3_length: 15; j_call: TRBJ2-1; d_call: NA; v_call: TRBV7-8; clone_size: NA
cdr3_nt: TGTGCCAGCAGCTTAGGGACAGGGGGCTACAATGAGCAGTTCTTC; cdr3_aa: CASSLGTGGYNEQFF; cdr3_length: 15; j_call: TRBJ2-1; d_call: TRBD1; v_call: TRBV11-3; clone_size: NA
cdr3_nt: TGTGCCAGCAGCGCTAGCGGGGGGGACGCCCCTTTAGATGAGCAGTTCTTC; cdr3_aa: CASSASGGDAPLDEQFF; cdr3_length: 17; j_call: TRBJ2-1; d_call: TRBD2; v_call: TRBV11-3; clone_size: NA
cdr3_nt: TGTGCCAGTAGTACCCGGACAGGCCTGTTCTCCTACGAGCAGTACTTC; cdr3_aa: CASSTRTGLFSYEQYF; cdr3_length: 16; j_call: TRBJ2-7; d_call: TRBD1; v_call: TRBV19; clone_size: NA
cdr3_nt: TGTGCCAGCACTTCGGACAGGGGGACCTACGAGCAGTACTTC; cdr3_aa: CASTSDRGTYEQYF; cdr3_length: 14; j_call: TRBJ2-7; d_call: TRBD1; v_call: TRBV25-1; clone_size: NA
cdr3_nt: TGTGCCAGCAGCTTAGCGGGAGTGCAGTATTTT; cdr3_aa: CASSLAGVQYF; cdr3_length: 11; j_call: TRBJ2-3; d_call: TRBD2; v_call: TRBV5-6; clone_size: NA
cdr3_nt: TGTGCCACCCTTTTGGGAGGCACTGAAGCTTTCTTT; cdr3_aa: CATLLGGTEAFF; cdr3_length: 12; j_call: TRBJ1-1; d_call: NA; v_call: TRBV27; clone_size: NA
cdr3_nt: TGTGCCAGCAGCTCGGGACAGGGGGAGCAGTACTTC; cdr3_aa: CASSSGQGEQYF; cdr3_length: 12; j_call: TRBJ2-7; d_call: TRBD1; v_call: TRBV5-6; clone_size: NA
cdr3_nt: TGTGCCAGTAGTGTCGGGACAGGGTTGAACACTGAAGCTTTCTTT; cdr3_aa: CASSVGTGLNTEAFF; cdr3_length: 15; j_call: TRBJ1-1; d_call: TRBD1; v_call: TRBV19; clone_size: NA
cdr3_nt: TGCGCCAGCAGCCAAGCACTAGCGGGCAATGAGCAGTTCTTC; cdr3_aa: CASSQALAGNEQFF; cdr3_length: 14; j_call: TRBJ2-1; d_call: TRBD2; v_call: TRBV5-1; clone_size: NA
cdr3_nt: TGCGCCAGCAGCCCCGCAGGACTAGCGGGGGTAGGAGATACGCAGTATTTT; cdr3_aa: CASSPAGLAGVGDTQYF; cdr3_length: 17; j_call: TRBJ2-3; d_call: TRBD2; v_call: TRBV10-1; clone_size: NA
cdr3_nt: TGCAGCGTTGGTGAGGGCTACGAGCAGTACTTC; cdr3_aa: CSVGEGYEQYF; cdr3_length: 11; j_call: TRBJ2-7; d_call: NA; v_call: TRBV29-1; clone_size: NA
cdr3_nt: TGCAGCGTTGTGCGCAGGGGAAGCTCTGGGGCCAACGTCCTGACTTTC; cdr3_aa: CSVVRRGSSGANVLTF; cdr3_length: 16; j_call: TRBJ2-6; d_call: NA; v_call: TRBV29-1; clone_size: NA
cdr3_nt: TGTGCCAGCAGCGAACGGATGACAGGGGGCACTGAAGCTTTCTTT; cdr3_aa: CASSERMTGGTEAFF; cdr3_length: 15; j_call: TRBJ1-1; d_call: TRBD1; v_call: TRBV5-6; clone_size: once
cdr3_nt: TGTGCCAGCAGTATACAGGGTGGTGATTCCCCCCTCCACTTT; cdr3_aa: CASSIQGGDSPLHF; cdr3_length: 14; j_call: TRBJ1-6; d_call: NA; v_call: TRBV6-1; clone_size: NA
cdr3_nt: TGTGCCAGCAGCTTGGTAGCGGGGAGCTCCTACAATGAGCAGTTCTTC; cdr3_aa: CASSLVAGSSYNEQFF; cdr3_length: 16; j_call: TRBJ2-1; d_call: TRBD2; v_call: TRBV5-6; clone_size: NA
cdr3_nt: TGTGCCAGCTCGCAAATCTCAGGGGGGACGAACACTGAAGCTTTCTTT; cdr3_aa: CASSQISGGTNTEAFF; cdr3_length: 16; j_call: TRBJ1-1; d_call: TRBD1; v_call: TRBV18; clone_size: NA
cdr3_nt: TGTGCCAGCAGTTTACTGACTAGCGGGGGGATCGCAGATACGCAGTATTTT; cdr3_aa: CASSLLTSGGIADTQYF; cdr3_length: 17; j_call: TRBJ2-3; d_call: TRBD2; v_call: TRBV27; clone_size: once
cdr3_nt: TGTGCCAGCAGTTACCAGGGGGCTGGCGATACGCAGTATTTT; cdr3_aa: CASSYQGAGDTQYF; cdr3_length: 14; j_call: TRBJ2-3; d_call: TRBD1; v_call: TRBV6-5; clone_size: once
cdr3_nt: TGTGCCAGCAGTCCAGGGGGCGCCGACTATGGCTACACCTTC; cdr3_aa: CASSPGGADYGYTF; cdr3_length: 14; j_call: TRBJ1-2; d_call: TRBD1; v_call: TRBV2; clone_size: NA
cdr3_nt: TGTGCCAGCAGTTTCATCCCACGCCCTGGGACAGGGTCAGATGTTGAGCAGTTCTTC; cdr3_aa: CASSFIPRPGTGSDVEQFF; cdr3_length: 19; j_call: TRBJ2-1; d_call: TRBD1; v_call: TRBV27; clone_size: NA
cdr3_nt: TGTGCCAGCAGCCCCATGACTAGCGGGGAGTCTGGGGCCAACGTCCTGACTTTC; cdr3_aa: CASSPMTSGESGANVLTF; cdr3_length: 18; j_call: TRBJ2-6; d_call: TRBD2; v_call: TRBV7-3; clone_size: once
cdr3_nt: TGCAGCGTCAAGACTAGCGGAAGCACAGATACGCAGTATTTT; cdr3_aa: CSVKTSGSTDTQYF; cdr3_length: 14; j_call: TRBJ2-3; d_call: TRBD2; v_call: TRBV29-1; clone_size: NA
cdr3_nt: TGTGCCAGCAGTGTTAGCCGGGACAGGGCAGGTTCGTCACCCCTCCACTTT; cdr3_aa: CASSVSRDRAGSSPLHF; cdr3_length: 17; j_call: TRBJ1-6; d_call: TRBD1; v_call: TRBV2; clone_size: once
cdr3_nt: TGTGCCAGCAGTCTAGGGGACAGGGGAAACTATGGCTACACCTTC; cdr3_aa: CASSLGDRGNYGYTF; cdr3_length: 15; j_call: TRBJ1-2; d_call: TRBD1; v_call: TRBV6-5; clone_size: NA
cdr3_nt: TGTGCCAGCAGCTCAGGGGACAGGTACCAAGAGACCCAGTACTTC; cdr3_aa: CASSSGDRYQETQYF; cdr3_length: 15; j_call: TRBJ2-5; d_call: TRBD1; v_call: TRBV11-2; clone_size: NA
cdr3_nt: TGTGCCAGCACCTCCAGGCGGGGGGGCGACAATGAGCAGTTCTTC; cdr3_aa: CASTSRRGGDNEQFF; cdr3_length: 15; j_call: TRBJ2-1; d_call: TRBD2; v_call: TRBV5-4; clone_size: NA
cdr3_nt: TGTGCCAGCAGCTTCGGGACTAGCGGTGTGACAGATACGCAGTATTTT; cdr3_aa: CASSFGTSGVTDTQYF; cdr3_length: 16; j_call: TRBJ2-3; d_call: TRBD2; v_call: TRBV13; clone_size: NA
cdr3_nt: TGTGCCAGCAGTTTATCGGCACCCTTGGGGCGGAAGGGCACTGAAGCTTTCTTT; cdr3_aa: CASSLSAPLGRKGTEAFF; cdr3_length: 18; j_call: TRBJ1-1; d_call: NA; v_call: TRBV27; clone_size: NA
cdr3_nt: TGTGCTAGTGCCCGGACAGGGGGCTTGACGTGGAACACTGAAGCTTTCTTT; cdr3_aa: CASARTGGLTWNTEAFF; cdr3_length: 17; j_call: TRBJ1-1; d_call: TRBD1; v_call: TRBV12-5; clone_size: NA
cdr3_nt: TGTGCCAGCAGCTCAAGCGCCATTTGGGCGGGAGTCCAAGAGACCCAGTACTTC; cdr3_aa: CASSSSAIWAGVQETQYF; cdr3_length: 18; j_call: TRBJ2-5; d_call: TRBD2; v_call: TRBV13; clone_size: NA
cdr3_nt: TGTGCCAGCAGCTTGGGTAGGACACCCAACGGGGGCCAAGAGACCCAGTACTTC; cdr3_aa: CASSLGRTPNGGQETQYF; cdr3_length: 18; j_call: TRBJ2-5; d_call: NA; v_call: TRBV5-8; clone_size: NA
cdr3_nt: TGTGCCAGCAGCTTGCATTACAGGGGGCACTATGGCTACACCTTC; cdr3_aa: CASSLHYRGHYGYTF; cdr3_length: 15; j_call: TRBJ1-2; d_call: TRBD1; v_call: TRBV7-2; clone_size: NA
cdr3_nt: TGTGCCAGCAGCCCCCACGGGACAGGGCATGGCTACACCTTC; cdr3_aa: CASSPHGTGHGYTF; cdr3_length: 14; j_call: TRBJ1-2; d_call: TRBD1; v_call: TRBV14; clone_size: NA
cdr3_nt: TGTGCCAGCAGCGTTGGACAGGGCTATGGCTACACCTTC; cdr3_aa: CASSVGQGYGYTF; cdr3_length: 13; j_call: TRBJ1-2; d_call: TRBD1; v_call: TRBV9; clone_size: NA
cdr3_nt: TGTGCCAGCAGTGCCACTTCAGGAAGGAATGAGCAGTTCTTC; cdr3_aa: CASSATSGRNEQFF; cdr3_length: 14; j_call: TRBJ2-1; d_call: NA; v_call: TRBV6-1; clone_size: NA
cdr3_nt: TGTGCCAGCAGTTTTCTTACAGGAACGGGCGGCTACACCTTC; cdr3_aa: CASSFLTGTGGYTF; cdr3_length: 14; j_call: TRBJ1-2; d_call: NA; v_call: TRBV6-5; clone_size: once
cdr3_nt: TGTGCCAGCAGTAACCAGGGGTTCACTGAAGCTTTCTTT; cdr3_aa: CASSNQGFTEAFF; cdr3_length: 13; j_call: TRBJ1-1; d_call: NA; v_call: TRBV2; clone_size: NA
cdr3_nt: TGTGCCAGCAGCGTAGGGGCCGGGGAAGTGAATTCACCCCTCCACTTT; cdr3_aa: CASSVGAGEVNSPLHF; cdr3_length: 16; j_call: TRBJ1-6; d_call: NA; v_call: TRBV9; clone_size: NA
cdr3_nt: TGCAGCGTTGGACAGGGAGTTTTGGCCGGGGAGCTGTTTTTT; cdr3_aa: CSVGQGVLAGELFF; cdr3_length: 14; j_call: TRBJ2-2; d_call: TRBD1; v_call: TRBV29-1; clone_size: NA
cdr3_nt: TGTGCCAGCAGCTTAGAAGGGGTTGATGGCTACACCTTC; cdr3_aa: CASSLEGVDGYTF; cdr3_length: 13; j_call: TRBJ1-2; d_call: NA; v_call: TRBV5-5; clone_size: NA
cdr3_nt: TGTGCCAGCAGCGCCGACAGCTATAATTCACCCCTCCACTTT; cdr3_aa: CASSADSYNSPLHF; cdr3_length: 14; j_call: TRBJ1-6; d_call: NA; v_call: TRBV9; clone_size: NA
cdr3_nt: TGCGCCAGTCTCTTAGCGGGGGGACTCGACGAGCAGTACTTC; cdr3_aa: CASLLAGGLDEQYF; cdr3_length: 14; j_call: TRBJ2-7; d_call: TRBD2; v_call: TRBV10-2; clone_size: NA
cdr3_nt: TGTGCCAGCAGTTATCTAGAAGAGACCCAGTACTTC; cdr3_aa: CASSYLEETQYF; cdr3_length: 12; j_call: TRBJ2-5; d_call: NA; v_call: TRBV6-5; clone_size: few
cdr3_nt: TGTGCCAGCAGTGATCCCTGGACAGGGGGGTTGGAGACCCAGTACTTC; cdr3_aa: CASSDPWTGGLETQYF; cdr3_length: 16; j_call: TRBJ2-5; d_call: TRBD1; v_call: TRBV6-1; clone_size: few
cdr3_nt: TGTGCCAGCGAAAAGGGGACAGGGGATGGCGGTCGGCCCAACTTTTTCTCCTACAATGAGCAGTTCTTC; cdr3_aa: CASEKGTGDGGRPNFFSYNEQFF; cdr3_length: 23; j_call: TRBJ2-1; d_call: TRBD1; v_call: TRBV2; clone_size: NA
cdr3_nt: TGTGCCAGCAGCCTACAGGGGGCTTCAGGAAACACCATATATTTT; cdr3_aa: CASSLQGASGNTIYF; cdr3_length: 15; j_call: TRBJ1-3; d_call: TRBD1; v_call: TRBV2; clone_size: NA